This entry lists 13 T cell receptor beta chains sequenced from one sample in a study of blood T cell repertoires in COVID-19. Repertoires were generated with immunoSEQ multiplex PCR, while TCRdb's copy carries only in-frame clones and drops some. The sample consists of some 77,000 clones, around 85% of them appearing once. The source material was peripheral blood. The receptor set was obtained from a man in his thirties or forties with acute or convalescent COVID-19.

This sequence joins TRBV4-1 and TRBJ2-1; 7 nucleotides align to TRBD2. Germline CDR1 and CDR2: MGHRA and YSYEKL. The junction had 9 bases not matched to a gene; V was cut back by 1 base and J by 15 bases. This CDR3 spans 13 amino acids. The chain's CDR3 is CASSQVAGVSLFF. The CDR3 nucleotides read TGCGCCAGCAGCCAAGTCGCGGGGGTCTCACTGTTCTTC.

The chain joins TRBV5-1 to TRBJ2-7, with 12 bases fitting TRBD2. This CDR3 is built from 14 residues. Germline CDR1 and CDR2: SGHRS and YFSETQ. The trim removed 4 bases at V and 3 bases at J, leaving 2 bases unmatched. The CDR3 spells CASSTSGRIYEQYF. The CDR3 nucleotides are TGCGCCAGCAGCACTAGCGGGAGGATCTACGAGCAGTACTTC.

The sample holds one count of this clone. The rearrangement uses TRBV5-1 and TRBJ2-1; 8 positions match TRBD2. V shed 0 bases and J 3 bases; nucleotides not matched to a gene: 5. This CDR3 has 16 amino acids. Germline V CDR1 and CDR2: SGHRS, YFSETQ. The CDR3 sequence is CASSLDLAGLYNEQFF. CDR3 DNA sequence: TGCGCCAGCAGCTTGGATCTAGCGGGCCTCTACAATGAGCAGTTCTTC.

The rearrangement links TRBV10-1 to TRBJ1-5, with D possibly TRBD1 on 5 matching bases. The length of the CDR3 is 11 residues. The germline CDR1 and CDR2 sequences are WNHNN and SYGVQD (reference sequence). The V end lost 10 bases, the J end lost 6 bases, and 10 bases lay between the germline ends. Here the CDR3 reads CAKNRGQPQHF. Here the CDR3 DNA reads TGCGCCAAGAATAGGGGTCAGCCCCAGCATTTT.

This chain connects TRBV18 to TRBJ1-1; D remains unclear. The CDR3 spans 15 residues. From germline, CDR1 is KGHSH and CDR2 LQKENI. V was shortened by 3 bases and J by 5 bases, with 16 bases between the two germline ends. The CDR3 nucleotides read TGTGCCAGCTCACCGGCGGGCGGACCCGAGACTGAAGCTTTCTTT. It specifies CASSPAGGPETEAFF.

The rearrangement uses TRBV6-5 and TRBJ2-1; 12 bases are a match to TRBD2. Looked up from germline, CDR1 is MNHEY and CDR2 is SVGAGI. Trimming cost V 5 bases and J 8 bases; bases outside gene matches: 7. There are 15 residues in the CDR3. The CDR3 DNA is TGTGCCAGCAGTCCGACTAGCGGGAGTATCTATGAGCAGTTCTTC. It translates to CASSPTSGSIYEQFF.

The chain carries TRBV30 and TRBJ2-7; D remains unclear. This CDR3 is built from 12 residues. The V end was cut by 4 bases, the J end by 2 bases, with 9 bases between. Germline-derived CDR1 and CDR2 are GTSNPN and SVGIG (reference sequence). The CDR3 DNA reads TGTGCCTGGATCGGTCAGGCCTACGAGCAGTACTTC. The encoded protein is CAWIGQAYEQYF.

The chain uses TRBV4-1 and TRBJ2-7, with TRBD1 identical over 7 bases. Germline CDR1 reads MGHRA; CDR2 reads YSYEKL. V shed 0 bases and J 2 bases; nucleotides not matched to a gene: 4. CDR3 length equals 15 residues. This CDR3 is CASSQERTGTYEQYF. The CDR3 DNA sequence: TGCGCCAGCAGCCAAGAAAGGACAGGAACCTACGAGCAGTACTTC.

This clone has only a few counts. This CDR3 reads CASSQDPPTSGAGAQYF. Here the CDR3 DNA reads TGCGCCAGCAGCCAAGACCCGCCTACTAGCGGCGCGGGAGCCCAGTACTTC. The genes are TRBV4-1 and TRBJ2-5; 8 bases line up with TRBD2. After removal of 0 bases from V and 9 bases from J, the junction contained 15 bases not matched to a gene. CDR3 size: 17 residues. Germline CDR1 reads MGHRA; CDR2 reads YSYEKL.

On this clone itself: At one of its ends the junction is not consistent with the germline gene, which may arise from a read error. The genes are TRBV7-7 and TRBJ2-2; 8 bases align to TRBD2. This CDR3 contains 15 residues. Per the germline V gene, CDR1 is SSHAT and CDR2 is FNYEAQ (reference sequence). Written as DNA, the CDR3 is TGTGCTAGCAGCTTAGTCCCGGGAGGGACCGGGGAGCTGTTTTTT. Its translation: CASSLVPGGTGELFF.

The chain is built from TRBV6-2 or TRBV6-3 and TRBJ1-2, with D unclear. In germline, CDR1 is MNHEY, CDR2 SVGEGT. This CDR3 spans 14 amino acids. V was shortened by 0 bases and J by 2 bases, with 7 bases between the two germline ends. The DNA of the CDR3 is TGTGCCAGCAGTTACTCGAGGCAGAACTATGGCTACACCTTC. Translating gives CASSYSRQNYGYTF.

The chain carries TRBV30 and TRBJ2-1, with 12 nucleotides matching TRBD2. The ends lost 0 bases at V and 9 bases at J; junction bases unmatched: 3. The length of the CDR3 is 14 residues. CDR1 is GTSNPN, CDR2 SVGIG, per germline (reference sequence). CDR3 DNA sequence: TGTGCCTGGAGTGTGACTAGCGGGAGTCGTGAGCAGTTCTTC. Encoded protein: CAWSVTSGSREQFF.

This chain joins TRBV6-5 and TRBJ1-4, with D perhaps matching TRBD1 (5 bases). The CDR3 covers 15 residues. V was shortened by 5 bases and J by 7 bases, with 17 bases between the two germline ends. Germline V CDR1 and CDR2: MNHEY, SVGAGI. This CDR3 reads CASSTGRGMGEKLFF. For the CDR3, the DNA is TGTGCCAGCAGTACCGGGCGGGGGATGGGTGAAAAACTGTTTTTT.